The entry that follows covers one T cell receptor beta chain sequence. The data belong to a study of blood T cell repertoires in COVID-19. This table comes from immunoSEQ multiplex PCR, and its TCRdb copy is limited to in-frame clones, with some not included. The sample has about 200,000 clones; 86% are singletons. This CDR3 is built from 15 residues. Per germline, CDR1 KGHDR and CDR2 SFDVKD. J was trimmed by 3 bases and V by 6 bases; bases with no gene match: 4. The sequence was obtained from a woman between 45 and 60 years old with acute or convalescent COVID-19. The chain combines TRBV24-1 with TRBJ2-2; 9 bases align to TRBD1. Material: peripheral blood. The chain's CDR3 is CATSSDRGDTGELFF. The CDR3 DNA reads as TGTGCCACCAGTAGCGACAGGGGGGACACCGGGGAGCTGTTTTTT.